The 12 T cell receptor beta chains given below trace back to one sample, sequenced in a study of response to subunit inactivated influenza vaccine. A single record per CDR3 protein comes from TCRdb applying MiXCR to the RT-PCR reads. The data hold hundreds of thousands of distinct CDR3 sequences, with approximately 15% observed a single time. This sample comprised PBMCs from blood, obtained 14 days before vaccination. These receptors originate from a man aged 50-60 years who received an inactivated influenza vaccine.

The CDR3 sequence is CASSYSRGGTGAKNIQYF. The CDR3, as DNA: TGTGCCAGCAGTTACTCTCGGGGCGGGACCGGAGCCAAAAACATTCAGTACTTC. The chain combines TRBV6-5 with TRBJ2-4; possibly TRBD2 for D (6 bases). This CDR3 spans 18 amino acids. Trimming pared 0 bases from V and 0 bases from J, leaving 15 bases between. The germline gives CDR1 MNHEY, CDR2 SVGAGI.

This chain joins TRBV13 and TRBJ2-1, with D uncertain. V was shortened by 0 bases and J by 9 bases, with 9 bases between the two germline ends. Germline-derived CDR1 and CDR2 are PRHDT and FYEKMQ (reference sequence). The CDR3 runs to 13 residues. This CDR3 is CASSLGTSPEQFF. The CDR3 DNA follows: TGTGCCAGCAGCTTAGGAACCTCCCCTGAGCAGTTCTTC.

This clonotype has a count of ten or more. V gene TRBV7-6 combines with J gene TRBJ2-7; 10 bases map to TRBD1. Trimming cost V 1 base and J 2 bases; bases outside gene matches: 2. This CDR3 is built from 15 residues. CDR1 SGHVS and CDR2 FNYEAQ come from the germline V gene. The CDR3 DNA sequence: TGTGCCAGCAGCTTAGGACAGGGGGCCACCTACGAGCAGTACTTC. Amino acid sequence: CASSLGQGATYEQYF.

A few counts support this clonotype. This chain uses TRBV29-1 with TRBJ2-3; 14 nucleotides align to TRBD2. The CDR3 has 19 residues. V gave up 2 bases and J gave up 4 bases; unmatched junction bases: 14. The germline gives CDR1 SQVTM, CDR2 ANQGSEA. The chain's CDR3 is CSVEPWSLATSGRADTQYF. As DNA, the CDR3 is TGCAGCGTTGAACCCTGGTCCCTCGCGACTAGCGGGAGGGCAGATACGCAGTATTTT.

The CDR3 loop reads CASSPAGGSLYNEQFF. The CDR3 DNA reads as TGTGCCAGCAGCCCCGCGGGCGGGAGCCTCTACAATGAGCAGTTCTTC. The V call is TRBV28, the J call TRBJ2-1; 7 bases match TRBD2. V dropped 6 bases and J dropped 3; count of bases not matched to a gene: 11. CDR3 size: 16 residues. CDR1 is MDHEN and CDR2 is SYDVKM in the germline V gene.

This clonotype was found a few times. The CDR3 coding sequence is TGCAGTGCTTCGCGGGACAGGTTCTACGAGCAGTACTTC. Amino acid sequence: CSASRDRFYEQYF. The chain links TRBV20-1 to TRBJ2-7; 8 bases are a match to TRBD1. This CDR3 comprises 13 residues. Germline loops: CDR1 DFQATT, CDR2 SNEGSKA (reference sequence). The trim removed 5 bases at V and 3 bases at J, leaving 6 bases unmatched.

The chain uses TRBV6-5 and TRBJ1-3, with unresolved D. The CDR3 is 16 residues long. Trimming removed 2 bases at V and 1 base at J, with 12 bases between. Germline loops: CDR1 MNHEY, CDR2 SVGAGI. The CDR3 DNA is TGTGCCAGCAGTTACCGCGGGCCCAGATCTGGAAACACCATATATTTT. Its protein is CASSYRGPRSGNTIYF.

There are a few counts of this clonotype. The genes are TRBV13 and TRBJ1-1; D may be TRBD1 (5 bases). The CDR3 consists of 13 residues. V lost 7 bases, J lost 0 bases, and 9 bases lay in between. Germline CDR1 PRHDT, CDR2 FYEKMQ (reference sequence). Here the CDR3 DNA reads TGTGCCAGCACAGACAGCATGAACACTGAAGCTTTCTTT. It specifies CASTDSMNTEAFF.

The chain uses TRBV7-9 and TRBJ2-1; 12 nucleotides agree with TRBD1. The CDR3 length is 15 residues. The germline V gene has CDR1 SEHNR and CDR2 FQNEAQ (reference sequence). V was clipped by 1 base and J by 7 bases; unmatched bases: 2. The CDR3, as DNA: TGTGCCAGCAGCTTAGTGGGACAGGGGGCGAATGAGCAGTTCTTC. Its protein product is CASSLVGQGANEQFF.

The rearrangement links TRBV4-2 to TRBJ1-5; the D gene is possibly TRBD1 (6 bases). V lost 0 bases and J 6 bases, leaving 9 bases between the germline ends. This CDR3 spans 14 amino acids. Germline V lookup: CDR1 LGHNA, CDR2 YNFKEQ. Written as DNA, the CDR3 is TGTGCCAGCAGCCAAGACTGGGGGCTTCAGCCCCAGCATTTT. This encodes CASSQDWGLQPQHF.

The chain links TRBV29-1 to TRBJ1-1, with D possibly matching TRBD1 (6 bases). This CDR3 has 16 amino acids. Trimming shortened V by 1 base and J by 4 bases, and 19 bases separated the two germline ends. Germline loops: CDR1 SQVTM, CDR2 ANQGSEA. This CDR3 reads CSVEAIRGIEGTEAFF. CDR3 nucleotide sequence: TGCAGCGTTGAAGCGATCAGGGGAATCGAGGGCACTGAAGCTTTCTTT.

This clonotype was seen only a few times. V usage is TRBV29-1 and J usage is TRBJ2-1; 7 bases fit TRBD2. J gave up 4 bases and V 6 bases, and 15 bases lay outside the gene matches. The V gene's germline CDR1 is SQVTM and CDR2 ANQGSEA. This CDR3 comprises 16 residues. The CDR3 nucleotides are TGCAGCGTCCCCGGGGGGAGCGGTAGTAAGTACAATGAGCAGTTCTTC. This encodes CSVPGGSGSKYNEQFF.